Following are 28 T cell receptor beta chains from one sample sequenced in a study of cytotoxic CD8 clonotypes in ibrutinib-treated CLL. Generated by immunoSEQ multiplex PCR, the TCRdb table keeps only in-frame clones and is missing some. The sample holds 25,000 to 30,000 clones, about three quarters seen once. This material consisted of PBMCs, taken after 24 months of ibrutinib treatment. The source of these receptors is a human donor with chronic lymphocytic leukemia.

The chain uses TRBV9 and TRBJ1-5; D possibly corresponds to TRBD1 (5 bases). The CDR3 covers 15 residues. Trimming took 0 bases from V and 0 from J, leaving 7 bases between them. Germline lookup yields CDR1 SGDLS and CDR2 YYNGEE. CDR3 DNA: TGTGCCAGCAGCGTAGGAGGGGTTAGCAATCAGCCCCAGCATTTT. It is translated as CASSVGGVSNQPQHF.

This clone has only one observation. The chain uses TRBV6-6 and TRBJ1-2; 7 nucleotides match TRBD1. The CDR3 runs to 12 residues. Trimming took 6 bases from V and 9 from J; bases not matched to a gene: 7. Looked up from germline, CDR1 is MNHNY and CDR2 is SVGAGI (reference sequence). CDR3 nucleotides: TGTGCCAGCAGCAGGGGGGCGCAGAGCTACACCTTC. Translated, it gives CASSRGAQSYTF.

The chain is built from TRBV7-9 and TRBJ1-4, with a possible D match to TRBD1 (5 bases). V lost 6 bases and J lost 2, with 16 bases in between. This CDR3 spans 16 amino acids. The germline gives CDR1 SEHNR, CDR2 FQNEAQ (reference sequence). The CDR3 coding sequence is TGTGCCAGCAGTGACTTCCTAGGGACGACTAATGAAAAACTGTTTTTT. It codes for CASSDFLGTTNEKLFF.

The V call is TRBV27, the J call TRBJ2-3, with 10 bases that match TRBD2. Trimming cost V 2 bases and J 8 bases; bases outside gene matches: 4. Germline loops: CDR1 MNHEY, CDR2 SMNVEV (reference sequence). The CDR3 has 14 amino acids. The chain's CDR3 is CASSLKRGGGTQYF. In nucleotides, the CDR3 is TGTGCCAGCAGTTTAAAGCGGGGGGGTGGTACGCAGTATTTT.

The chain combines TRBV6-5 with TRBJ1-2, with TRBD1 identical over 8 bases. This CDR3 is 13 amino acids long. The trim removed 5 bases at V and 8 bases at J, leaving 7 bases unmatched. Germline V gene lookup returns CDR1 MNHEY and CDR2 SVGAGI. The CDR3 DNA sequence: TGTGCCAGCAGTCGACAGGGGTCGGTCGGCTACACCTTC. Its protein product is CASSRQGSVGYTF.

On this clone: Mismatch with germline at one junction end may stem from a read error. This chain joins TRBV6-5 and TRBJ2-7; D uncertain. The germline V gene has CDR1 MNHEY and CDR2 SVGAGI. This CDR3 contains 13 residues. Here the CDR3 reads CASSYPDRYGQYF. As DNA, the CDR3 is TGTGCCAGCAGTTACCCCGACCGGTACGGGCAGTACTTC.

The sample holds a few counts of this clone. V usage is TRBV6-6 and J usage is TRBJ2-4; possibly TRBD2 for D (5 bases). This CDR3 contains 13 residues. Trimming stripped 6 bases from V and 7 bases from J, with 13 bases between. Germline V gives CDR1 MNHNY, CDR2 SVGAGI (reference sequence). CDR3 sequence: CASSGMTANIQYF. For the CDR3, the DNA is TGTGCCAGCAGCGGGATGACGGCGAACATTCAGTACTTC.

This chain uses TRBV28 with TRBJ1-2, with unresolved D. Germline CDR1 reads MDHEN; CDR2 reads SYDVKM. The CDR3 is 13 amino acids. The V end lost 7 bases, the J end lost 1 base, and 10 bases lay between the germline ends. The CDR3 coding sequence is TGTGCCAGCACCCAGCCACTTAACTATGGCTACACCTTC. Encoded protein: CASTQPLNYGYTF.

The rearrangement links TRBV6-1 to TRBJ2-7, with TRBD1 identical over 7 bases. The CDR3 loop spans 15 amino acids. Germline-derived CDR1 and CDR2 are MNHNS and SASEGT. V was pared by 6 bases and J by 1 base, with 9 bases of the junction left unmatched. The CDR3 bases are TGTGCCAGCAGCCCGTGGGCAGGGGGATCCTACGAGCAGTACTTC. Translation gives CASSPWAGGSYEQYF.

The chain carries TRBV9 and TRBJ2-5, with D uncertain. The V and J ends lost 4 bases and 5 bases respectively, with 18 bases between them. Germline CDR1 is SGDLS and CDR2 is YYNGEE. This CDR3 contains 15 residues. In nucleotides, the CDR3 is TGTGCCAGCAGCCCTAGACTCCACTCCGGGGAGACCCAGTACTTC. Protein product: CASSPRLHSGETQYF.

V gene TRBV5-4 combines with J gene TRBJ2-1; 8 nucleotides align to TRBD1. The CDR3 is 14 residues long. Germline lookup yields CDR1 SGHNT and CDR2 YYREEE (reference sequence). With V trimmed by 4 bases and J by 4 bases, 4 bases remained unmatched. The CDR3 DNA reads TGTGCCAGCAGCAAGGACAGGGCGTACAATGAGCAGTTCTTC. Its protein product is CASSKDRAYNEQFF.

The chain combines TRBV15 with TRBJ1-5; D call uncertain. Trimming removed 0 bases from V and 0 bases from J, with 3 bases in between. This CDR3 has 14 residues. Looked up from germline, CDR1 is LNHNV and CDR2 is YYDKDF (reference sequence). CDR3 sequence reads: CATSRDYSNQPQHF. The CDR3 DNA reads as TGTGCCACCAGCAGAGACTATAGCAATCAGCCCCAGCATTTT. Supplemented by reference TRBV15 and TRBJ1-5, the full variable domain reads DAMVIQNPRYQVTQFGKPVTLSCSQTLNHNVMYWYQQKSSQAPKLLFHYYDKDFNNEADTPDNFQSRRPNTSFCFLDIRSPGLGDTAMYLCATSRDYSNQPQHFGDGTRLSIL.

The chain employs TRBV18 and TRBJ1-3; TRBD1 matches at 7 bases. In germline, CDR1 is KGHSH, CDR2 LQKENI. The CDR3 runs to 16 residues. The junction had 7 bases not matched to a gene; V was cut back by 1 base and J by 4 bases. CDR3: CASSPRDRVNGNTIYF. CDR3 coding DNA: TGTGCCAGCTCACCACGCGACAGGGTGAACGGAAACACCATATATTTT.

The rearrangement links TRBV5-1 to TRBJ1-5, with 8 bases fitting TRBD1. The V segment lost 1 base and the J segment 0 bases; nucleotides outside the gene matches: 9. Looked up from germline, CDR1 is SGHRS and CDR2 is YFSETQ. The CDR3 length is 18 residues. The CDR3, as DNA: TGCGCCAGCAGCTTGTTCTCAGGGGGCGCTGATAGCAATCAGCCCCAGCATTTT. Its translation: CASSLFSGGADSNQPQHF.

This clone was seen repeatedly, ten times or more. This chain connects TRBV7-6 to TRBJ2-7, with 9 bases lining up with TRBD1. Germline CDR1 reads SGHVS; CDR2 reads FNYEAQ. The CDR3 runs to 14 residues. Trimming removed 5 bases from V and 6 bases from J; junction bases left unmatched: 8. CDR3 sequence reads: CASSPSDRGSEQYF. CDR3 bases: TGTGCCAGCAGCCCCTCGGACAGGGGTTCCGAGCAGTACTTC.

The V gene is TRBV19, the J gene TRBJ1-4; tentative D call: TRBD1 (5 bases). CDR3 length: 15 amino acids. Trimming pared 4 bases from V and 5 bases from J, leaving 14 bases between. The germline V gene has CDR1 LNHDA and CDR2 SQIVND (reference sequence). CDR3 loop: CASSKSGTANEKLFF. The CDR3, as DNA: TGTGCCAGTAGTAAAAGCGGGACGGCCAATGAAAAACTGTTTTTT. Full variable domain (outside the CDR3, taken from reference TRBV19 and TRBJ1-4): DGGITQSPKYLFRKEGQNVTLSCEQNLNHDAMYWYRQDPGQGLRLIYYSQIVNDFQKGDIAEGYSVSREKKESFPLTVTSAQKNPTAFYLCASSKSGTANEKLFFGSGTQLSVL.

CDR3 sequence: CASSITSTTGELFF. CDR3 DNA: TGTGCCAGTAGTATAACATCCACCACCGGGGAGCTGTTTTTT. The rearrangement joins TRBV19 to TRBJ2-2; D call uncertain. V was shortened by 2 bases and J by 4 bases, with 8 bases between the two germline ends. The length of the CDR3 is 14 residues. In germline, CDR1 is LNHDA, CDR2 SQIVND (reference sequence).

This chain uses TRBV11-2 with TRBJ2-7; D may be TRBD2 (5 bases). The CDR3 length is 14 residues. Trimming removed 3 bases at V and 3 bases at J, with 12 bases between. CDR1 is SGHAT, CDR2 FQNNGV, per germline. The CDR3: CASSFSFAGYEQYF. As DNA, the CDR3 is TGTGCCAGCAGCTTTTCATTTGCGGGCTACGAGCAGTACTTC.

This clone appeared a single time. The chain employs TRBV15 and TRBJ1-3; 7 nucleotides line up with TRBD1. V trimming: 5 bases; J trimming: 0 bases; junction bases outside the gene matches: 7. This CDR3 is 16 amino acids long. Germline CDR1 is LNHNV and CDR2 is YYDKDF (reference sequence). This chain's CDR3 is CATSLDRARSGNTIYF. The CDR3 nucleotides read TGTGCCACCAGCCTCGACAGGGCCCGCTCTGGAAACACCATATATTTT.

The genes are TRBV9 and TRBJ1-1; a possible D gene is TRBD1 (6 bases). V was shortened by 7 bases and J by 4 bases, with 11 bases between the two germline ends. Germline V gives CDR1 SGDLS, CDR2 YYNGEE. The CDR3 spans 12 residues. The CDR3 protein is CASEGGGTEAFF. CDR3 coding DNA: TGTGCCAGCGAAGGGGGGGGCACTGAAGCTTTCTTT.

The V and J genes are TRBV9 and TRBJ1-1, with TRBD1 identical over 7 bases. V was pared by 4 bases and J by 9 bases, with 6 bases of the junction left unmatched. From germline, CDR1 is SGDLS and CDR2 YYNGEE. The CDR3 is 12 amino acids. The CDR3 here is CASSKDRDQAFF. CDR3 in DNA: TGTGCCAGCAGCAAAGACAGGGACCAAGCTTTCTTT.

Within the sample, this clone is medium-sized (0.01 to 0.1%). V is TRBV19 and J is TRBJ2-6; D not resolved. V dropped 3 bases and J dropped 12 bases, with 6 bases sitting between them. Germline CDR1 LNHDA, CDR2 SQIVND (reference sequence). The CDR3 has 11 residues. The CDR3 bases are TGTGCCAGTAGTATCTTTGGCGTCCTGACTTTC. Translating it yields CASSIFGVLTF.

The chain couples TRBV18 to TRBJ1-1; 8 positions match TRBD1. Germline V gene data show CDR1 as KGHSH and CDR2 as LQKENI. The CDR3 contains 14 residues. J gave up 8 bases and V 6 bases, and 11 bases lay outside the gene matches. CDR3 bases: TGTGCCAGCTCTCCCGGGACAGGACTCACCGAAGCTTTCTTT. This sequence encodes CASSPGTGLTEAFF.

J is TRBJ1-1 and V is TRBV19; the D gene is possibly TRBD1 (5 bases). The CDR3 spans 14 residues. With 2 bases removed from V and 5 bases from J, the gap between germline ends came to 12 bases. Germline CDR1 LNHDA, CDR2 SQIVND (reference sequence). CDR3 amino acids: CASSIRQGWTEAFF. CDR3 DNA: TGTGCCAGTAGTATAAGGCAGGGATGGACTGAAGCTTTCTTT.

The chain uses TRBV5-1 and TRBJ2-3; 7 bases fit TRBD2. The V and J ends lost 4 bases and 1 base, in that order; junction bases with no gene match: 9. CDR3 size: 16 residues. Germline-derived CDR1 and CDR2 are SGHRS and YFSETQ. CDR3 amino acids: CASSPGASGGTDTQYF. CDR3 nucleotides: TGCGCCAGCAGCCCAGGTGCGAGCGGGGGCACAGATACGCAGTATTTT.

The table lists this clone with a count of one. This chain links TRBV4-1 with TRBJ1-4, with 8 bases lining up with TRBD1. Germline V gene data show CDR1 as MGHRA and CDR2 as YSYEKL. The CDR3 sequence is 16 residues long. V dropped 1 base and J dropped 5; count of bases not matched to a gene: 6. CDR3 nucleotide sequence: TGCGCCAGCAGCCAAGCTGGAACAGGGGGGAATGAAAAACTGTTTTTT. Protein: CASSQAGTGGNEKLFF.

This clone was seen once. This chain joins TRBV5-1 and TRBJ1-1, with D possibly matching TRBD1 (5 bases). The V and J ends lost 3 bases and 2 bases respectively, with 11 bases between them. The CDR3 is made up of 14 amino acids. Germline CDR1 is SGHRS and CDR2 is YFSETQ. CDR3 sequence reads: CASSSWGFNTEAFF. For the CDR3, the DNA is TGCGCCAGCAGCTCGTGGGGGTTTAACACTGAAGCTTTCTTT. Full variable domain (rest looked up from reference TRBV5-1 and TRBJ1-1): KAGVTQTPRYLIKTRGQQVTLSCSPISGHRSVSWYQQTPGQGLQFLFEYFSETQRNKGNFPGRFSGRQFSNSRSEMNVSTLELGDSALYLCASSSWGFNTEAFFGQGTRLTVV.

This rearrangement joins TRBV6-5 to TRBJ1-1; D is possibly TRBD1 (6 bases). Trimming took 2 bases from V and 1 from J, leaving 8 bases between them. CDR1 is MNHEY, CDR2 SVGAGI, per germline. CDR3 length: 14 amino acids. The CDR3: CASSYLGQNTEAFF. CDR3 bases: TGTGCCAGCAGTTACCTGGGACAGAACACTGAAGCTTTCTTT.